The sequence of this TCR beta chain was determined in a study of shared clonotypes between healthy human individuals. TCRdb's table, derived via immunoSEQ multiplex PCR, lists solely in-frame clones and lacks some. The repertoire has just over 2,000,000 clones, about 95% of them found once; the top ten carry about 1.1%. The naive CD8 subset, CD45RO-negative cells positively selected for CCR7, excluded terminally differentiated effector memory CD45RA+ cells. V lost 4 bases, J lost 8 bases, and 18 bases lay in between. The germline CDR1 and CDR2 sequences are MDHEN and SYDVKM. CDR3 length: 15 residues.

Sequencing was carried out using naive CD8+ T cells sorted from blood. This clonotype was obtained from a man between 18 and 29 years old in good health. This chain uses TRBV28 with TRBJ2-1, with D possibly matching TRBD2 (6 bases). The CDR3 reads CASSSWEDVEDEQFF. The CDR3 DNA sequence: TGTGCCAGCAGTTCCTGGGAGGACGTTGAGGATGAGCAGTTCTTC.